This T cell receptor (beta chain) came from a study of blood T cell repertoires in COVID-19. Study as a whole: Spain, Italy and the United States supplied samples that represented acute and convalescent COVID-19. Nucleic acid was either cDNA or gDNA, and it came from T cells, B-cell-depleted T cells, or PBMCs.

Authors' analysis steps: From reference gene primer amplification, estimates of nucleated cell counts were derived. Repertoires were generated with immunoSEQ multiplex PCR, while TCRdb's copy carries only in-frame clones and drops some. Clone size and V and J calls were adopted from that table, with D and trimming inferred from the DNA. The sample consists of some 100,000 clones, 70% to 80% of them appearing once. The sequence was collected from a man aged 70-80 years with acute or convalescent COVID-19. The specimen was peripheral blood.

The chain's CDR3 is CASSGPRADDDGYTF. In nucleotides, the CDR3 is TGTGCCAGCAGCGGTCCCAGGGCAGATGACGATGGCTACACCTTC. The rearrangement joins TRBV21-1 to TRBJ1-2; the listed D gene, TRBD1, was not tested against the DNA. TRBV21-1 is listed as a pseudogene. CDR3 length: 15 residues.